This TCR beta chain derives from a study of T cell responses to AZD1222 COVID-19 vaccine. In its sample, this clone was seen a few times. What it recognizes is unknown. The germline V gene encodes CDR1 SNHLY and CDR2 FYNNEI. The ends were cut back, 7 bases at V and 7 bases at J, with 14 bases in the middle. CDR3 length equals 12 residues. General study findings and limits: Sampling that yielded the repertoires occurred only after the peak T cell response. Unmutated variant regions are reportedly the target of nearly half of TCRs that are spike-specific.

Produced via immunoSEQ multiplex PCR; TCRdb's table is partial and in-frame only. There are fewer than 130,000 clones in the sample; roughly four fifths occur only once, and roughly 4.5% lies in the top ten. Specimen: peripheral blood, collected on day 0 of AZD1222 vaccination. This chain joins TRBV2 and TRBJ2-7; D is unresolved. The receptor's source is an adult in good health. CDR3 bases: TGTGCCAGCACTTTAGAAGGCGTAGAGCAGTACTTC. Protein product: CASTLEGVEQYF.